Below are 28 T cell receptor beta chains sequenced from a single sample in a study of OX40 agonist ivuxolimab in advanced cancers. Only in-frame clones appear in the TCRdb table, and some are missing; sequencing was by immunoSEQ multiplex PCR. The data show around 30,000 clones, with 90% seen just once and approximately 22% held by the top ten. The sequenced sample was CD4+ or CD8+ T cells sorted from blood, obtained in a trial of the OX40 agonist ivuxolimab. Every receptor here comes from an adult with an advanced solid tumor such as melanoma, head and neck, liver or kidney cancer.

DNA of the CDR3: TGTGCCAGCAGCTGGGACTGGGAAAAACTGTTTTTT. Its translation is CASSWDWEKLFF. The V gene is TRBV7-9, the J gene TRBJ1-4, with a weak D call TRBD1 (5 bases). Trimming took off 4 bases at V and 8 bases at J, with 8 bases between the two ends. This CDR3 region has 12 residues. Germline values: CDR1 SEHNR, CDR2 FQNEAQ (reference sequence).

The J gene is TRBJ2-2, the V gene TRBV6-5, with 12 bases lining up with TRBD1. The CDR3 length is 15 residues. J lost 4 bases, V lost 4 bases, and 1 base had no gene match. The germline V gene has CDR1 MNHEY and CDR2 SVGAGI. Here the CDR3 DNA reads TGTGCCAGCAGTTGGGGACAGGGGGCCACCGGGGAGCTGTTTTTT. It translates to CASSWGQGATGELFF.

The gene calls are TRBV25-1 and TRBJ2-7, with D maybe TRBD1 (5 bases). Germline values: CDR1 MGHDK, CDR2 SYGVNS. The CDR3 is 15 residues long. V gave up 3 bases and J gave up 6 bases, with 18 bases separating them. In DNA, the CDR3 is TGTGCCAGCAGTGAGAGAGTCGGGTGGGGCGTCGAGCAGTACTTC. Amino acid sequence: CASSERVGWGVEQYF.

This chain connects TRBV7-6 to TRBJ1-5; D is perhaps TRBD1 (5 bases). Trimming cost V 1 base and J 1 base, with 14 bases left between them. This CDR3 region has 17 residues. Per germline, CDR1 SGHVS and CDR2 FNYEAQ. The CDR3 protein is CASSLGGGRQSNQPQHF. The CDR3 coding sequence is TGTGCCAGCAGCTTAGGTGGGGGGAGACAAAGCAATCAGCCCCAGCATTTT. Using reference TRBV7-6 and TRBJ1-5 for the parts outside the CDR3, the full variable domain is GAGVSQSPRYKVTKRGQDVALRCDPISGHVSLYWYRQALGQGPEFLTYFNYEAQQDKSGLPNDRFSAERPEGSISTLTIQRTEQRDSAMYRCASSLGGGRQSNQPQHFGDGTRLSIL.

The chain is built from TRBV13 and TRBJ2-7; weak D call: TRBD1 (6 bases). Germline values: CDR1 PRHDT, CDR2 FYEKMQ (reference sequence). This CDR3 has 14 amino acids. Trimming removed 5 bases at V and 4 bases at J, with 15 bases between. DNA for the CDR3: TGTGCCAGCAGCCCCCGGGCAGGGGATTACGAGCAGTACTTC. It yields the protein CASSPRAGDYEQYF.

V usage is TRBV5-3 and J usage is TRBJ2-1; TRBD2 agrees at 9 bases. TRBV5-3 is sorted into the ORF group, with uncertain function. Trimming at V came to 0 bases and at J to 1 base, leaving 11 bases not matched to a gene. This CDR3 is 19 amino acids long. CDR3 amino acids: CARSLGGTSLKLSYNEQFF. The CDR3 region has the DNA TGTGCCAGAAGCTTGGGGGGGACTAGCTTAAAATTATCCTACAATGAGCAGTTCTTC.

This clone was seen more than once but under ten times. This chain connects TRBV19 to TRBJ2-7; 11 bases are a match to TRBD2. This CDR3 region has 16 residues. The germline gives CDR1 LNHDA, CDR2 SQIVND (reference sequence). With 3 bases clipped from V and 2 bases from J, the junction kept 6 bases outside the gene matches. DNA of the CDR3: TGTGCCAGTAGTATTGCTAGCGGGAGGCAAGCCTACGAGCAGTACTTC. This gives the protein CASSIASGRQAYEQYF.

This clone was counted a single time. The CDR3 protein is CASSVWGTTDTQYF. The DNA of the CDR3 is TGTGCCAGCAGCGTATGGGGAACCACAGATACGCAGTATTTT. The chain uses TRBV9 and TRBJ2-3, with D hard to call. The CDR3 runs to 14 residues. Germline CDR1 reads SGDLS; CDR2 reads YYNGEE. The V and J ends lost 1 base and 2 bases respectively, with 8 bases between them.

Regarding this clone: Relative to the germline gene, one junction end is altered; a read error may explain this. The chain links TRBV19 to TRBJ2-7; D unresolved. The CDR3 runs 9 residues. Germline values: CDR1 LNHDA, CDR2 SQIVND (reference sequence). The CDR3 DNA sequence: TGTGTCAGTACACACGAGCAGTACTTC. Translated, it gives CVSTHEQYF.

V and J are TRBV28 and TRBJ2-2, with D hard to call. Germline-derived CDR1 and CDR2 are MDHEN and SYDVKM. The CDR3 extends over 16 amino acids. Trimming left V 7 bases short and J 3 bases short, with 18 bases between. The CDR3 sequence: CASTALSASYTGELFF. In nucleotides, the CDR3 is TGTGCCAGCACCGCTCTCTCGGCCTCCTACACCGGGGAGCTGTTTTTT.

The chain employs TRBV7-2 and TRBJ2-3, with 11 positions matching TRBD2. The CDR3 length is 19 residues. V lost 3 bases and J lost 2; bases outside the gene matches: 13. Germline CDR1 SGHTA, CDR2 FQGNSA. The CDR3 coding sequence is TGTGCCAGCAGCTTTGTTGGGGTAGCGGGAGGGCCCCCCACAGATACGCAGTATTTT. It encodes CASSFVGVAGGPPTDTQYF.

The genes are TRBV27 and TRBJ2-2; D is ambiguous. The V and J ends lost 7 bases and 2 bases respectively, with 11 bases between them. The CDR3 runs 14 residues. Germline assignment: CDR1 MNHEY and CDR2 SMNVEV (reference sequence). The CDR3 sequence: CASIGLPNTGELFF. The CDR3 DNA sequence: TGTGCCAGCATTGGGCTTCCTAACACCGGGGAGCTGTTTTTT.

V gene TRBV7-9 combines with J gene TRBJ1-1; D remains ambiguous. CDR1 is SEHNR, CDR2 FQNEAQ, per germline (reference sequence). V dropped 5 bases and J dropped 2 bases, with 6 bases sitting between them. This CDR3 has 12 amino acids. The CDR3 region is CASSVPNTEAFF. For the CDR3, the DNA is TGTGCCAGCAGCGTCCCCAACACTGAAGCTTTCTTT. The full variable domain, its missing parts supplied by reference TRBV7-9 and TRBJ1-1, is DTGVSQNPRHKITKRGQNVTFRCDPISEHNRLYWYRQTLGQGPEFLTYFQNEAQLEKSRLLSDRFSAERPKGSFSTLEIQRTEQGDSAMYLCASSVPNTEAFFGQGTRLTVV.

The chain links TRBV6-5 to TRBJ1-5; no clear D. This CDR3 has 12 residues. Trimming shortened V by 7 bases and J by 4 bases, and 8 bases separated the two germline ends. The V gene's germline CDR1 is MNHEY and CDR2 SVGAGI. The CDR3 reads CASKMGNQPQHF. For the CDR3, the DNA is TGTGCCAGCAAAATGGGGAATCAGCCCCAGCATTTT.

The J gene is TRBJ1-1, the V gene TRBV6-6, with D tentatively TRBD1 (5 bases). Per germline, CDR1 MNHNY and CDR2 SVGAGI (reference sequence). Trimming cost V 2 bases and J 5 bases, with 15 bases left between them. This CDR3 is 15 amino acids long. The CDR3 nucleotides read TGTGCCAGCAGTTACGTTAGGGACCTGAGAACTGAAGCTTTCTTT. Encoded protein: CASSYVRDLRTEAFF.

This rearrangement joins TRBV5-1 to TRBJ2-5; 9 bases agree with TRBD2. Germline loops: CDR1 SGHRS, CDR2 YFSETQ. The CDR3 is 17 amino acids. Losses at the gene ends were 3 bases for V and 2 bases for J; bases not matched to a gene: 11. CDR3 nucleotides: TGCGCCAGCAGCTACTCAGGACTAGCGCCCTTTCAAGAGACCCAGTACTTC. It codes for CASSYSGLAPFQETQYF.

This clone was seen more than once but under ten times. The CDR3 spells CASSPDYVRGDEQFF. Written as DNA, the CDR3 is TGTGCCAGCAGCCCCGACTACGTAAGGGGTGATGAGCAGTTCTTC. V usage is TRBV7-9 and J usage is TRBJ2-1; tentatively, D is TRBD1 or TRBD2 (5 bases each). Looked up from germline, CDR1 is SEHNR and CDR2 is FQNEAQ (reference sequence). Trimming removed 5 bases from V and 8 bases from J, with 19 bases in between. This CDR3 has 15 amino acids.

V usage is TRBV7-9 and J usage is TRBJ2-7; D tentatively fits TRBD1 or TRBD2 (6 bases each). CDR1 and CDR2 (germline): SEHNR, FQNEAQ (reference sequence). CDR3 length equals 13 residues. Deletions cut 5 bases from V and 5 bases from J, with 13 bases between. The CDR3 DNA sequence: TGTGCCAGCAGCCCACAGGGAGGAAACGAGCAGTACTTC. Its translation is CASSPQGGNEQYF.

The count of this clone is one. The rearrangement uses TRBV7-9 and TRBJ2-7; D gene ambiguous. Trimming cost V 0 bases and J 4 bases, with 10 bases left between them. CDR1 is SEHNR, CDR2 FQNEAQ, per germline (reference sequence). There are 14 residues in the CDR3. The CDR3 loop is CASSLASSGYEQYF. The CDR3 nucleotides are TGTGCCAGCAGCTTAGCTAGCAGTGGGTACGAGCAGTACTTC.

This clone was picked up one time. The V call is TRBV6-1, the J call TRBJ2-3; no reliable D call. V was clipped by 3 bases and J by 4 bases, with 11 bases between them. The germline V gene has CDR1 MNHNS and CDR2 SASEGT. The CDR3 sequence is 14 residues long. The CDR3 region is CASSDLPRADTQYF. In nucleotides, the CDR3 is TGTGCCAGCAGTGATCTACCGCGTGCAGATACGCAGTATTTT.

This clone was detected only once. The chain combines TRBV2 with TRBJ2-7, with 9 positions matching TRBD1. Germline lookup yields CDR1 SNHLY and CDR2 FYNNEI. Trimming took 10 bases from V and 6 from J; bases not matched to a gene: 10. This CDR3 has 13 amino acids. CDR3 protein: CANQEGTGREQYF. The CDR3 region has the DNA TGTGCCAACCAAGAGGGGACAGGGCGCGAGCAGTACTTC. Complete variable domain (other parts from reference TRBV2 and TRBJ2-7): EPEVTQTPSHQVTQMGQEVILRCVPISNHLYFYWYRQILGQKVEFLVSFYNNEISEKSEIFDDQFSVERPDGSNFTLKIRSTKLEDSAMYFCANQEGTGREQYFGPGTRLTVT.

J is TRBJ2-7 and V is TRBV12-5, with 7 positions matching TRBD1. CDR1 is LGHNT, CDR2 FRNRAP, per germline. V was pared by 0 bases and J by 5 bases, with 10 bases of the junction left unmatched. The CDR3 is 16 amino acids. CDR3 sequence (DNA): TGTGCTAGTGGTTTGGTACTTAGACAGGGTTATCACGAGCAGTACTTC. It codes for CASGLVLRQGYHEQYF.

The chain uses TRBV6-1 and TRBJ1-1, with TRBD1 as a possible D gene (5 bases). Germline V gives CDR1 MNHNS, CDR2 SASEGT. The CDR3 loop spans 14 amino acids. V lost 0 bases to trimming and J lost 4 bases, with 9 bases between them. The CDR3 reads CASSEAWGFTEAFF. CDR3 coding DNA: TGTGCCAGCAGTGAAGCGTGGGGGTTCACTGAAGCTTTCTTT.

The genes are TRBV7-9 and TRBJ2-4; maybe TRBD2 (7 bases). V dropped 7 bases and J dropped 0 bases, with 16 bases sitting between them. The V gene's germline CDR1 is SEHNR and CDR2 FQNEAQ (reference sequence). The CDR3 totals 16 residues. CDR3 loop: CASTPRGALAKNIQYF. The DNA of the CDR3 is TGTGCCAGCACCCCCCGGGGGGCGCTAGCCAAAAACATTCAGTACTTC.

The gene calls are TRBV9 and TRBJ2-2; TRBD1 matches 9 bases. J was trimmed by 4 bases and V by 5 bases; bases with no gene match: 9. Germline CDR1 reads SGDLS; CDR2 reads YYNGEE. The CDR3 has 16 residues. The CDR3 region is CASRGRQGVGTGELFF. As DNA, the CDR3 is TGTGCCAGCAGAGGACGACAGGGGGTCGGCACCGGGGAGCTGTTTTTT.

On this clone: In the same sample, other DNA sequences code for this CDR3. CDR3 sequence: CASSLDLFQPQHF. The CDR3 DNA follows: TGCGCCAGCAGCTTGGATCTTTTCCAGCCCCAGCATTTT. The chain combines TRBV5-1 with TRBJ1-5; D gene uncertain. The CDR3 has 13 residues. Germline V CDR1 and CDR2: SGHRS, YFSETQ. The ends were cut back, 0 bases at V and 7 bases at J, with 8 bases in the middle.

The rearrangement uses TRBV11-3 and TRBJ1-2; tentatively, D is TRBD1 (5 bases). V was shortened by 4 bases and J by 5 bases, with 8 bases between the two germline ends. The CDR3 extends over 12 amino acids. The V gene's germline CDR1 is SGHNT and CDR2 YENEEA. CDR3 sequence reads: CASSSGAYGYTF. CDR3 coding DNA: TGTGCCAGCAGCTCCGGGGCATATGGCTACACCTTC.

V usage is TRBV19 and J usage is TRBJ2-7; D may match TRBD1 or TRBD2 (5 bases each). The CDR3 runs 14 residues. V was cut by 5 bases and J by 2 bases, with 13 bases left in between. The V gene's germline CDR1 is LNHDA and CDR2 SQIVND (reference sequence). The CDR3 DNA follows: TGTGCCAGTAGTCCGTGGGACGCTGCCTACGAGCAGTACTTC. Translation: CASSPWDAAYEQYF.